This TCR beta chain was recorded in a study of CD8+CD57+ T cells in acquired aplastic anemia. Looked up from germline, CDR1 is ENHRY and CDR2 is SYGVKD. There are 13 residues in the CDR3. V lost 9 bases and J lost 6; bases outside the gene matches: 6. Profiles of TCR beta VDJ and CDR3 were generated from a genomic DNA template. TCRdb reanalysed the reads using MiXCR and keeps one entry per CDR3 protein. The sample includes hundreds of thousands of distinct CDR3 sequences, around 72% seen only once; the top ten take more than 3.5%. This chain links TRBV10-3 with TRBJ2-2; 8 bases fit TRBD1. The sequencing sample was made of sorted CD4+, CD8+, or CD8+CD57+ T cells (not recorded which) from PBMCs. This clonotype was sampled from a human donor in good health, serving as a control. The CDR3 spells CAITGGVSGELFF. CDR3 nucleotide sequence: TGTGCCATTACAGGGGGTGTTTCCGGGGAGCTGTTTTTT.